One sample yielded the 3 T cell receptor beta chains listed below, sequenced in a study of cytomegalovirus exposure and HLA in healthy donors. Using immunoSEQ multiplex PCR, the repertoire was profiled, and TCRdb retains in-frame clones only, with some absent. There are 150,000 to 200,000 clones in the sample; around 90% occur only once, and more than 2.5% lies in the top ten. The specimen was PBMCs. The receptors here all came from a woman younger than 30 in good health and CMV-seropositive.

The chain recombines TRBV11-2 with TRBJ1-4; D possibly corresponds to TRBD1 (5 bases). This CDR3 is 16 amino acids long. Germline V gene data show CDR1 as SGHAT and CDR2 as FQNNGV. V was pared by 2 bases and J by 1 base, with 11 bases between. In DNA, the CDR3 is TGTGCCAGCAGCTTACTCCGGGGGAGAACTAATGAAAAACTGTTTTTT. It codes for CASSLLRGRTNEKLFF.

This chain joins TRBV9 and TRBJ2-3, with D perhaps TRBD1 (5 bases). This CDR3 comprises 15 residues. Germline assignment: CDR1 SGDLS and CDR2 YYNGEE. The V gene lost 1 base and the J gene lost 2 bases, with 11 bases spanning the gap. The chain's CDR3 is CASSVTQGNTDTQYF. CDR3 sequence (DNA): TGTGCCAGCAGCGTAACCCAGGGAAACACAGATACGCAGTATTTT.

The chain carries TRBV5-6 and TRBJ2-5; no firm D call. The CDR3 runs 15 residues. V shed 2 bases and J shed 0 bases, with 11 bases lying between them. Germline assignment: CDR1 SGHDT and CDR2 YYEEEE. CDR3: CASSLRVPYQETQYF. CDR3 DNA sequence: TGTGCCAGCAGCTTAAGAGTGCCGTACCAAGAGACCCAGTACTTC.